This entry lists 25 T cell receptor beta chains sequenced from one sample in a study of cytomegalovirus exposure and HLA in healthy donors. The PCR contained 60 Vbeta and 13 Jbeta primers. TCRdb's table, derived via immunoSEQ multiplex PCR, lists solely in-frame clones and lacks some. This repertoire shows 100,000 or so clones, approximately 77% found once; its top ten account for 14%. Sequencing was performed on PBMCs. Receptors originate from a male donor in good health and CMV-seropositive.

CDR3 nucleotide sequence: TGTGCCAGTAATCAAGGGCGGGACAGGGCCTTAAATAGCAATCAGCCCCAGCATTTT. Amino acids: CASNQGRDRALNSNQPQHF. The chain couples TRBV19 to TRBJ1-5; 9 nucleotides match TRBD1. Germline assignment: CDR1 LNHDA and CDR2 SQIVND (reference sequence). V lost 7 bases and J lost 0; bases outside the gene matches: 16. CDR3 size: 19 residues.

DNA for the CDR3: TGCGCCAGCAGGGACACAACGCGCACAGATACGCAGTATTTT. Its protein product is CASRDTTRTDTQYF. The chain carries TRBV5-1 and TRBJ2-3, with a possible D match to TRBD1 (5 bases). From germline, CDR1 is SGHRS and CDR2 YFSETQ. The CDR3 extends over 14 amino acids. V dropped 5 bases and J dropped 1 base, with 11 bases sitting between them.

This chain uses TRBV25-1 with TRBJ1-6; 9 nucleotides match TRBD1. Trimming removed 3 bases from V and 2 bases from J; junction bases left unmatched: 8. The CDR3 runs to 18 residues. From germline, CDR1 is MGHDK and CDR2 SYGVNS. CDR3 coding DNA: TGTGCCAGCAGTGAGCGCTACACAGGGGGCACCTATAATTCACCCCTCCACTTT. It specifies CASSERYTGGTYNSPLHF.

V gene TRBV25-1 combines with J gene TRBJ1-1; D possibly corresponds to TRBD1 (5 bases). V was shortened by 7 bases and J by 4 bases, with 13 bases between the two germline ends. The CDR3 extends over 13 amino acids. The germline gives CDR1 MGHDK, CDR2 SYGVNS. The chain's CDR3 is CASKQGGSTEAFF. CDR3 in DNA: TGTGCCAGCAAGCAGGGAGGGAGCACTGAAGCTTTCTTT.

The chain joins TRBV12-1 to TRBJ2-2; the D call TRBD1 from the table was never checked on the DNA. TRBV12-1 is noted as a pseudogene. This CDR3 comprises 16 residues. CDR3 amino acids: CASSFGGQASTGELFF. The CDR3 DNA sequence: TGTGCCAGCAGCTTTGGGGGACAGGCCTCCACCGGGGAGCTGTTTTTT.

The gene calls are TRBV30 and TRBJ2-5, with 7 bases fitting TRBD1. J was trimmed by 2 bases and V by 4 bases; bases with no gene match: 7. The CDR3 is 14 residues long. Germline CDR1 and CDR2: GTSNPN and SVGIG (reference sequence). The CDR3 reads CAWTTWTGQETQYF. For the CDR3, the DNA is TGTGCCTGGACGACTTGGACAGGACAAGAGACCCAGTACTTC.

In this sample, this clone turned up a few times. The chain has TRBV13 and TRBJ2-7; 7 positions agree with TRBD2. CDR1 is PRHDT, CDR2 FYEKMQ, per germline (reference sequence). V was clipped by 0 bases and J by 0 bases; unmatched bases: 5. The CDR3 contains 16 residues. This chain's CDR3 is CASSLGGEGSSYEQYF. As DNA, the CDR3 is TGTGCCAGCAGCTTAGGGGGGGAGGGATCCTCCTACGAGCAGTACTTC.

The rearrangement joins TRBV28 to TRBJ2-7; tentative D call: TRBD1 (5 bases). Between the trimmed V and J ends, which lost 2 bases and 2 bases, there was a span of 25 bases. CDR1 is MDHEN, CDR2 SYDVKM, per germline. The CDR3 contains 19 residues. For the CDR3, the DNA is TGTGCCAGCAGTTTAGTCCAGCCCTCCTGGTTCCAACAGGCCTACGAGCAGTACTTC. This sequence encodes CASSLVQPSWFQQAYEQYF. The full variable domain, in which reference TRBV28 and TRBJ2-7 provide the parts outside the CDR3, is DVKVTQSSRYLVKRTGEKVFLECVQDMDHENMFWYRQDPGLGLRLIYFSYDVKMKEKGDIPEGYSVSREKKERFSLILESASTNQTSMYLCASSLVQPSWFQQAYEQYFGPGTRLTVT.

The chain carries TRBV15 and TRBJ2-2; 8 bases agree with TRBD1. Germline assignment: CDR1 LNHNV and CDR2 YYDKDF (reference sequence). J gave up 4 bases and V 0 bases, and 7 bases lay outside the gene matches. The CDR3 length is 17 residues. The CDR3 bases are TGTGCCACCAGCAGAGATGGGGGGACAGGTCTCACCGGGGAGCTGTTTTTT. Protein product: CATSRDGGTGLTGELFF.

The CDR3 sequence is CASSLFRGLGNTIYF. In DNA form, the CDR3 reads TGTGCCAGCAGTCTATTCAGGGGGCTCGGAAACACCATATATTTT. The chain carries TRBV27 and TRBJ1-3; 8 nucleotides line up with TRBD1. Germline CDR1 reads MNHEY; CDR2 reads SMNVEV (reference sequence). This CDR3 comprises 15 residues. V was pared by 5 bases and J by 4 bases, with 7 bases of the junction left unmatched.

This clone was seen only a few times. The CDR3, as DNA: TGTGCCAGCAGTTCGGGACAGGGGCACAATTCACCCCTCCACTTT. It yields the protein CASSSGQGHNSPLHF. The chain recombines TRBV6-5 with TRBJ1-6, with 10 positions matching TRBD1. This CDR3 comprises 15 residues. V shed 4 bases and J 7 bases; nucleotides not matched to a gene: 4. CDR1 is MNHEY, CDR2 SVGAGI, per germline.

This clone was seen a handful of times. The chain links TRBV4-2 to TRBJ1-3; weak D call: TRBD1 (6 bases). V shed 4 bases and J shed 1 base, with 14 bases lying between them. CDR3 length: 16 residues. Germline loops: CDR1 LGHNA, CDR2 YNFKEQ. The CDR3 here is CASSPALGASGNTIYF. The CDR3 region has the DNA TGTGCCAGCAGCCCCGCCTTGGGGGCATCTGGAAACACCATATATTTT.

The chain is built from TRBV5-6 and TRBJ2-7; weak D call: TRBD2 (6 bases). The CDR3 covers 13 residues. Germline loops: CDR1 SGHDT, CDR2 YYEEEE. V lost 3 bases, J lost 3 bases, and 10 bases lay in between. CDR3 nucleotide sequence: TGTGCCAGCAGCTCCGGGACTGGCTACGAGCAGTACTTC. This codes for CASSSGTGYEQYF.

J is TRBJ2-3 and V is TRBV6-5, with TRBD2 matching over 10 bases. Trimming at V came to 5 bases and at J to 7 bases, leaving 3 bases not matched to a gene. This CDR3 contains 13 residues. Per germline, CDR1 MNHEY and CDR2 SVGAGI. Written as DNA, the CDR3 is TGTGCCAGCAGTAGCGGGGGGGACTATACGCAGTATTTT. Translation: CASSSGGDYTQYF.

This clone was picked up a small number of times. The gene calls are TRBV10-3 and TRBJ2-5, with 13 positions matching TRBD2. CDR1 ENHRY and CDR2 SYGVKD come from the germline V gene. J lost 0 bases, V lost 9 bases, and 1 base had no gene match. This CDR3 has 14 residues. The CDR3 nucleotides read TGTGCCATAGGGACTAGCGGGGACCAAGAGACCCAGTACTTC. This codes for CAIGTSGDQETQYF.

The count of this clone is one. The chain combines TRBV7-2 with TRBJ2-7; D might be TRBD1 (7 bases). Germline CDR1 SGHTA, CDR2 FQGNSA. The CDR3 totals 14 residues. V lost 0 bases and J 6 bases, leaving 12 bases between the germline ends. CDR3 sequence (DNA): TGTGCCAGCAGCTTAGCTTGGCAGGGGGGCGAGCAGTACTTC. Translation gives CASSLAWQGGEQYF.

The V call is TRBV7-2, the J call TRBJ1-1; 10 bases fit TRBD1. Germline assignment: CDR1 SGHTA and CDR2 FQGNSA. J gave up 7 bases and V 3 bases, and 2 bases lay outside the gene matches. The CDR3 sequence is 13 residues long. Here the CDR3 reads CASSLTGGNEAFF. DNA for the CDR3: TGTGCCAGCAGCTTGACAGGGGGCAATGAAGCTTTCTTT.

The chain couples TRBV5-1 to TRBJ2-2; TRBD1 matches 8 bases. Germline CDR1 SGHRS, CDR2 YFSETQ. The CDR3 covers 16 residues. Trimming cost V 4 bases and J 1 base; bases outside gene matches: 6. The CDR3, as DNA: TGCGCCAGCAGCCAGGGAGACAGGGGGAACACCGGGGAGCTGTTTTTT. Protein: CASSQGDRGNTGELFF.

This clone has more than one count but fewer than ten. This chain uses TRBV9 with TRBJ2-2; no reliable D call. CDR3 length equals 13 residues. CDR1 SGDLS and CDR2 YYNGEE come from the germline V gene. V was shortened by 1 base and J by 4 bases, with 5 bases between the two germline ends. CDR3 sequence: CASSVLSTGELFF. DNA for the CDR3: TGTGCCAGCAGCGTACTGAGCACCGGGGAGCTGTTTTTT.

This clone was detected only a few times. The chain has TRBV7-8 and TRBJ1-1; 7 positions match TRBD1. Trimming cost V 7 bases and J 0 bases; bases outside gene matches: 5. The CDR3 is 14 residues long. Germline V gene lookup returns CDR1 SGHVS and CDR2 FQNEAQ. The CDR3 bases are TGTGCCAGCATCGACAGGGAGATGAACACTGAAGCTTTCTTT. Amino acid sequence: CASIDREMNTEAFF.

The CDR3 DNA is TGTGCCAGCAGTGGCTGGGCAGACAAAAACAACTACAATGAGCAGTTCTTC. The encoded protein is CASSGWADKNNYNEQFF. The chain carries TRBV6-4 and TRBJ2-1; no definite D call. Looked up from germline, CDR1 is MRHNA and CDR2 is SNTAGT. The CDR3 has 17 residues. Trimming shortened V by 4 bases and J by 3 bases, and 19 bases separated the two germline ends.

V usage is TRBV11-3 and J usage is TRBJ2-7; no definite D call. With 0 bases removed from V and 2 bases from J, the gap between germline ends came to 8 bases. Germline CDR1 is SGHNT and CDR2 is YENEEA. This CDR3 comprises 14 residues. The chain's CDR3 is CASSLETNTYEQYF. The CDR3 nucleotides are TGTGCCAGCAGCTTAGAGACAAATACCTACGAGCAGTACTTC.

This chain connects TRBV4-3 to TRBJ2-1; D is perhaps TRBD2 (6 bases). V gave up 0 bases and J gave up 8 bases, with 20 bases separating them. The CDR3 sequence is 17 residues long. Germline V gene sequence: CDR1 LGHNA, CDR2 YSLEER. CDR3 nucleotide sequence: TGCGCCAGCAGCCAAGATCTTGTGGGGGGAACTGGGGATGAGCAGTTCTTC. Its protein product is CASSQDLVGGTGDEQFF.

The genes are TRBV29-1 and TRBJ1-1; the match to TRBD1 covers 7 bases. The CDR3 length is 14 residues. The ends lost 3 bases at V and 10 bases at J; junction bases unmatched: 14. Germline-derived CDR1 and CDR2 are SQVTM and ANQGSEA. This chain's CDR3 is CSVEATGATSGAFF. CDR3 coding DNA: TGCAGCGTTGAGGCTACAGGGGCTACATCGGGAGCTTTCTTT.

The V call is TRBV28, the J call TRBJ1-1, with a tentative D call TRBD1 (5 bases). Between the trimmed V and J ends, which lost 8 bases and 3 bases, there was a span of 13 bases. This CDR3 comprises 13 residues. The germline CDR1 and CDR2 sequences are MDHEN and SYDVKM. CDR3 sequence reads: CASRGGSHTEAFF. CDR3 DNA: TGTGCCAGCCGCGGGGGTTCGCACACTGAAGCTTTCTTT.